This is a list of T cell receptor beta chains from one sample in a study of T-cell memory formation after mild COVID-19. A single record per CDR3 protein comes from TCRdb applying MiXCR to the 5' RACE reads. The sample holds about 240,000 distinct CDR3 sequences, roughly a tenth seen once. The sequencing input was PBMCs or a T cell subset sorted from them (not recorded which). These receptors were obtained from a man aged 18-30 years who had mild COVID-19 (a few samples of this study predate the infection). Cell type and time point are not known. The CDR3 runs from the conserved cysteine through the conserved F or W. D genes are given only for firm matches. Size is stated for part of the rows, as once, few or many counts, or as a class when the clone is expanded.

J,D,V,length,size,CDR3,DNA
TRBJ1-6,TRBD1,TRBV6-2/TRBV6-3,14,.,CASGEDRAVAPLHF,TGTGCCAGCGGGGAGGACAGGGCTGTGGCACCCCTCCACTTT
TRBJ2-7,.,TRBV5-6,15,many,CASSLRRSPLHEQYF,TGTGCCAGCAGCTTAAGACGGAGCCCACTCCACGAGCAGTACTTC
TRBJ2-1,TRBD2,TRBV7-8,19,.,CASTKVASGGALSYNEQFF,TGTGCCAGCACTAAGGTGGCTAGCGGGGGGGCCCTGTCCTACAATGAGCAGTTCTTC
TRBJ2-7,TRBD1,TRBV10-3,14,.,CATRDRGPEVEQYF,TGTGCCACCCGGGACAGGGGTCCGGAGGTCGAGCAGTACTTC
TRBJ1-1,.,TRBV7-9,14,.,CASSETALGTEAFF,TGTGCCAGCAGCGAGACAGCCCTAGGTACTGAAGCTTTCTTT
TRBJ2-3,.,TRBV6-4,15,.,CASSDSGAGTDTQYF,TGTGCCAGCAGTGACTCGGGGGCGGGCACAGATACGCAGTATTTT
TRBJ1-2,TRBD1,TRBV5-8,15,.,CASSSRDRIFYGYTF,TGTGCCAGCAGCTCCCGGGACAGAATTTTTTATGGCTACACCTTC
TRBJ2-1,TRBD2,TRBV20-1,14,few,CSARNSGGANEQFF,TGCAGTGCTAGGAACAGCGGGGGGGCTAATGAGCAGTTCTTC
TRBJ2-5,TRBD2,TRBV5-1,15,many,CASSPELAGIETQYF,TGCGCCAGCAGTCCGGAACTAGCGGGGATTGAGACCCAGTACTTC
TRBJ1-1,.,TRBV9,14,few,CASSVSSQNTEAFF,TGTGCCAGCAGCGTATCCTCACAGAACACTGAAGCTTTCTTT
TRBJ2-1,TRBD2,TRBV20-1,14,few,CSAWDPAGLAGVVF,TGCAGTGCTTGGGATCCGGCTGGACTAGCGGGGGTGGTCTTC
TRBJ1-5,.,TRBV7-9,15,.,CASSPLGGRGQPQHF,TGTGCCAGCAGCCCCCTCGGGGGCAGGGGTCAGCCCCAGCATTTT
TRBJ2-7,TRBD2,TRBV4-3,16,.,CASSHVAGAYSYEQYF,TGCGCCAGCAGCCATGTAGCGGGGGCTTACTCCTACGAGCAGTACTTC
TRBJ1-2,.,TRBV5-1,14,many,CASSASTGNYGYTF,TGCGCCAGCAGCGCATCCACAGGGAACTATGGCTACACCTTC
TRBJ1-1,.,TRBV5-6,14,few,CASSFHGFGTEAFF,TGTGCCAGCAGCTTTCACGGGTTCGGCACTGAAGCTTTCTTT
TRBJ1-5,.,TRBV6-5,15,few,CASRPGGAGNQPQHF,TGTGCCAGCCGCCCGGGGGGCGCCGGCAATCAGCCCCAGCATTTT
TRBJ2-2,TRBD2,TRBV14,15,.,CASSQELAGVGELFF,TGTGCCAGCAGCCAAGAGCTAGCGGGGGTCGGGGAGCTGTTTTTT
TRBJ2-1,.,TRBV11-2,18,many,CASSLKLATPSSYNEQFF,TGTGCCAGCAGCTTAAAACTTGCAACTCCAAGCTCCTACAATGAGCAGTTCTTC
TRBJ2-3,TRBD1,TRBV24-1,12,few,CATKGAADTQYF,TGTGCCACCAAGGGGGCCGCAGATACGCAGTATTTT
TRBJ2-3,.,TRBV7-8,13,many,CASSLEYRGCEYF,TGTGCCAGCAGCTTAGAATATCGGGGGTGCGAGTATTTT
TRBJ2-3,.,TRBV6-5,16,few,CASSYRGRPVTDTQYF,TGTGCCAGCAGTTATCGGGGACGCCCGGTCACAGATACGCAGTATTTT
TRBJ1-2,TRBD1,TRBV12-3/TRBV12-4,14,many,CASRSQGAQYGYTF,TGTGCCAGCAGATCACAGGGGGCACAATATGGCTACACCTTC
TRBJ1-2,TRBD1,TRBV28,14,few,CASSRGQGAYGYTF,TGTGCCAGCAGCCGGGGACAGGGGGCCTATGGCTACACCTTC
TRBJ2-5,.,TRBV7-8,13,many,CASTQRRGKTQYF,TGTGCCAGCACCCAGCGGCGGGGAAAGACCCAGTACTTC
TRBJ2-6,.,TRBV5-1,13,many,CASSVTGANVLTF,TGCGCCAGCAGCGTCACTGGGGCCAACGTCCTGACTTTC
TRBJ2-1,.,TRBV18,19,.,CASSPYPQGSQGRNNEQFF,TGTGCCAGCTCACCCTACCCACAGGGTTCCCAGGGAAGAAACAATGAGCAGTTCTTC
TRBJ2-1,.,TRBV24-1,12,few,CATSGGYNEQFF,TGTGCCACCAGTGGGGGGTACAATGAGCAGTTCTTC
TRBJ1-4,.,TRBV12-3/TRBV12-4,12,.,CASSPQNEKLFF,TGTGCCAGCAGCCCGCAGAATGAAAAACTGTTTTTT
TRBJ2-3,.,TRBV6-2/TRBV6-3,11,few,CASSYGDTQYF,TGTGCCAGCAGTTACGGGGATACGCAGTATTTT
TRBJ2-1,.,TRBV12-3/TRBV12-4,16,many,CASSANLLGPYNEQFF,TGTGCCAGCAGTGCGAATCTACTAGGGCCCTACAATGAGCAGTTCTTC
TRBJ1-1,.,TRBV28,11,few,CASSYAFEAFF,TGTGCCAGCAGTTACGCTTTTGAAGCTTTCTTT
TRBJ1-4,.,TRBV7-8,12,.,CASSPQDRELFF,TGTGCCAGCAGCCCTCAGGACCGGGAACTGTTTTTT
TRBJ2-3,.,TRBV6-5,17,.,CASSSRTGYLSTDTQYF,TGTGCCAGCAGCTCCAGGACCGGGTACCTTAGCACAGATACGCAGTATTTT
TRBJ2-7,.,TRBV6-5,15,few,CASSYYLGRTYEQYF,TGTGCCAGCAGTTATTACCTCGGCAGGACTTACGAGCAGTACTTC
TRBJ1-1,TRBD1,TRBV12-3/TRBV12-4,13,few,CASSLNRGTEAFF,TGTGCCAGCAGTTTAAACAGGGGCACTGAAGCTTTCTTT
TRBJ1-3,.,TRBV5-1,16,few,CASTDHGGRVGNTIYF,TGCGCCAGCACGGATCACGGGGGGCGAGTAGGAAACACCATATATTTT
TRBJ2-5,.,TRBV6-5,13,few,CASSSEISQAQYF,TGTGCCAGCAGTTCCGAGATCTCCCAGGCCCAGTACTTC
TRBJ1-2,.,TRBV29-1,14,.,CSVVGTSWNYGYTF,TGCAGCGTGGTAGGAACAAGCTGGAACTATGGCTACACCTTC
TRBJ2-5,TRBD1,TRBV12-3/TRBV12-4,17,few,CASSMPPGTGYQETQYF,TGTGCCAGCAGTATGCCGCCCGGGACAGGCTATCAAGAGACCCAGTACTTC
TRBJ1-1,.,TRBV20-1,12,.,CSAPLGDTEAFF,TGCAGTGCCCCCTTAGGGGACACTGAAGCTTTCTTT
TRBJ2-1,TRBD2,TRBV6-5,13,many,CASSYRGGNEQFF,TGTGCCAGCAGTTACCGGGGGGGCAATGAGCAGTTCTTC
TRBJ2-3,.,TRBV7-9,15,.,CASSLLNGGTDTQYF,TGTGCCAGCAGCTTACTGAACGGGGGCACAGATACGCAGTATTTT
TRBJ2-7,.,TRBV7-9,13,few,CASRQTGTYEQYF,TGTGCCAGCAGGCAAACAGGGACCTACGAGCAGTACTTC
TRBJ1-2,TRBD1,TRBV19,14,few,CASTRDSQGYGYTF,TGTGCCAGCACGCGGGACAGCCAAGGCTATGGCTACACCTTC
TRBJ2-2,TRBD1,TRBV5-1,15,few,CASNTGTGSTGELFF,TGCGCCAGCAATACCGGGACAGGGTCCACCGGGGAGCTGTTTTTT
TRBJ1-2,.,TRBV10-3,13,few,CAIRSEKNYGYTF,TGTGCCATCAGGTCAGAAAAAAACTATGGCTACACCTTC
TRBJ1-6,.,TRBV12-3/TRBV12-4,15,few,CASSLGQGLNSPLHF,TGTGCCAGCTCCCTTGGGCAGGGCTTAAATTCACCCCTCCACTTT
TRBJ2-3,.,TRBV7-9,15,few,CASWILGGPTDTQYF,TGTGCCAGCTGGATACTAGGGGGGCCCACAGATACGCAGTATTTT
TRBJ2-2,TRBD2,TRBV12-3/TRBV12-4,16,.,CASSPVAGVVTGELFF,TGTGCCAGCAGTCCCGTAGCGGGGGTGGTCACCGGGGAGCTGTTTTTT
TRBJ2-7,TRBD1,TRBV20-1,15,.,CSARDGTGMLDEQYF,TGCAGTGCTAGAGATGGGACAGGGATGTTGGACGAGCAGTACTTC
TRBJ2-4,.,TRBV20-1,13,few,CSAVLVAKNIQYF,TGCAGTGCTGTGCTAGTAGCCAAAAACATTCAGTACTTC
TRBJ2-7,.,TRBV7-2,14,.,CASSLELRVYEQYF,TGTGCCAGCAGCCTAGAGTTGCGTGTGTACGAGCAGTACTTC
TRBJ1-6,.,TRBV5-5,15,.,CASSLEPKGGSPLHF,TGTGCCAGCAGCTTGGAGCCTAAAGGTGGTTCACCCCTCCACTTT